A selection of T cell receptor beta chains follows, all from one sample in a study of blood T cell repertoires in COVID-19. TCRdb's table, derived via immunoSEQ multiplex PCR, lists solely in-frame clones and lacks some. The sample records about 78,000 clones, about four fifths being singletons. Sequencing was done on a sample of peripheral blood. Every receptor here comes from a man between 45 and 60 years old with acute or convalescent COVID-19. Each CDR3 is given without its conserved first and last residue.

len	j_gene	v_gene	CDR3aa
13	TRBJ2-2	TRBV7-3	ASSLQGTNTGELF
11	TRBJ1-2	TRBV7-6	ASSFPGGYGYT
10	TRBJ1-2	TRBV6-5	ASGRANYGYT
13	TRBJ1-6	TRBV9	ASSVAGGLSSPLH
12	TRBJ1-1	TRBV24-1	ATCPAGANTEAF
13	TRBJ1-1	TRBV27	ASSLDGAVGTEAF
11	TRBJ2-2	TRBV30	AWNTRNTGELF
10	TRBJ2-1	TRBV12-5	ASWVRGGEQF
13	TRBJ1-3	TRBV28	ASSLRQGLVDTIY
13	TRBJ1-2	TRBV25-1	ASSLLGQGPGGYT
13	TRBJ1-2	TRBV5-5	ASSLMGQGTYGYT
15	TRBJ1-3	TRBV15	ATSFQTGGSAGNTIY
13	TRBJ1-4	TRBV27	ASSPTGQGYEKLF
13	TRBJ1-2	TRBV4-3	ASSQYTGDDYGYT
11	TRBJ1-1	TRBV5-4	ASSAGQGGEAF
13	TRBJ1-4	TRBV27	ASSLRAGGAGKLF
9	TRBJ1-1	TRBV10-3	AIRGQGEAF
13	TRBJ1-1	TRBV5-1	ASSSRGQGNTEAF
11	TRBJ1-2	TRBV18	ASSPADSYGYT
13	TRBJ1-2	TRBV3-1/TRBV3-2	ASSQEDSSDYGYT
12	TRBJ2-7	TRBV19	ASSIRRDRDEQY
10	TRBJ1-2	TRBV28	ASSQGQGILT
15	TRBJ2-2	TRBV3-1/TRBV3-2	ASSHGPSGFNTGELF
13	TRBJ1-2	TRBV24-1	ATSDETVDVGGYT
12	TRBJ1-2	TRBV25-1	ASHSGGTPRGYT
12	TRBJ2-5	TRBV4-3	ASSQATSRETQY
14	TRBJ2-5	TRBV14	ASSQGFLAGGETQY
13	TRBJ2-7	TRBV21-1	ASRPTDSQNYEQY
12	TRBJ2-7	TRBV15	ATNRDRGAYEQY
15	TRBJ1-4	TRBV15	ATSRGGGSVANEKLF
12	TRBJ2-3	TRBV5-5	ASSLAGGTDTQY
12	TRBJ1-4	TRBV14	ASSQARGFEKLF
9	TRBJ2-5	TRBV29-1	SVSREETQY
15	TRBJ2-6	TRBV11-2	ASSLQGLSSGANVLT
13	TRBJ2-2	TRBV6-2/TRBV6-3	ASSWDRGGTGELF
13	TRBJ2-7	TRBV11-2	ASRRPGRGGGEQY